This section outlines one TCR beta chain sequence together with its context. What it recognizes is unknown. The sample is drawn from a study of T cells in Graves' hyperthyroidism and ophthalmopathy. CDR1 is LGHNA, CDR2 YNFKEQ, per germline. The V and J ends lost 0 bases and 2 bases, in that order; junction bases with no gene match: 5. The CDR3 has 16 residues. Active moderate-to-severe ophthalmopathy, Clinical Activity Score at least 3, NOSPECS at least 4, under 3 months' duration. Diagnoses were made from clinical symptoms, serum measures (thyroxine and TRAb), thyroid ultrasound and orbital computed tomography. Study outcomes and limitations: Ophthalmopathy stood apart from stable hyperthyroidism in a 13 V-J model.

Amplification targeted TCR beta CDR3 regions from RNA transcripts. The HTBI primer set served for first-round RT-PCR of the TCR CDR3. Each CDR3 protein is one row after TCRdb ran MiXCR on the multiplex PCR reads. The profile shows around 520,000 distinct CDR3 sequences, roughly 25% of them singletons. The rearrangement joins TRBV4-2 to TRBJ2-7; 9 bases align to TRBD2. The TCR sequence derives from a woman aged 25 to 39 with Graves' ophthalmopathy. The sequencing input was blood. CDR3 region: CASSQEGRGGAYEQYF. CDR3 in DNA: TGTGCCAGCAGCCAAGAAGGTCGCGGGGGGGCCTACGAGCAGTACTTC.